This entry is about one TCR beta chain. Its antigen remains unidentified. One end of the junction fails to match germline, which may point to a read error. The data are from a study of cytomegalovirus exposure and HLA in healthy donors. Germline assignment: CDR1 SEHNR and CDR2 FQNEAQ (reference sequence). CDR3 length: 13 amino acids. The PCR made use of 60 Vbeta and 13 Jbeta primers. Some clones are missing from TCRdb's copy, which holds only in-frame ones; the method was immunoSEQ multiplex PCR. The sample carries 210,000 or so clones, approximately 83% recorded once. Overall study findings and caveats: There were around 160 TCR beta chains listed as cytomegalovirus-associated. Across donors, presence/absence analyses took sequencing depth to be roughly uniform. Later on, an analysis tied 15,000 to 20,000 TCR beta sequences to HLA alleles at 0.05 false discovery rate.

The sequence derives from a girl between 10 and 17 years old in good health and CMV-seronegative. The rearrangement uses TRBV7-9 and TRBJ2-7, with 7 bases lining up with TRBD2. The sample consisted of PBMCs. CDR3 coding DNA: TGTTCCAGCAGCTGGGGAGGGGTTAGCGAGCAGTACTTC. It is translated as CSSSWGGVSEQYF.